These 3 T cell receptor beta chains were sequenced from one sample in a study of T cells expressing NK-cell markers. TCRdb reprocessed the 5' RACE reads, with one entry per CDR3 protein and no DNA. The sample holds about 260,000 distinct CDR3 sequences. The material sequenced was blood T cells: a sorted CD56 or NKG2C T cell subset, CD4+ or CD8+ T cells, or bulk PBMC T cells (not recorded which). The receptors derive from a woman between 18 and 69 years old in good health.

The chain employs TRBV28 and TRBJ1-5. Germline V gene data show CDR1 as MDHEN and CDR2 as SYDVKM. The CDR3 length is 11 residues. CDR3 sequence reads: CASSRIPPQHF.

V is TRBV12-3 or TRBV12-4 and J is TRBJ2-1; the D call from TCRdb, TRBD2, cannot be confirmed without DNA. The CDR3 covers 14 residues. The CDR3 region is CASSLGLAGVEQFF.

This chain connects TRBV4-2 to TRBJ2-1. CDR1 and CDR2 from the germline V gene are LGHNA and YNFKEQ. The CDR3 length is 15 residues. The CDR3 reads CASSQEGSQANEQFF.